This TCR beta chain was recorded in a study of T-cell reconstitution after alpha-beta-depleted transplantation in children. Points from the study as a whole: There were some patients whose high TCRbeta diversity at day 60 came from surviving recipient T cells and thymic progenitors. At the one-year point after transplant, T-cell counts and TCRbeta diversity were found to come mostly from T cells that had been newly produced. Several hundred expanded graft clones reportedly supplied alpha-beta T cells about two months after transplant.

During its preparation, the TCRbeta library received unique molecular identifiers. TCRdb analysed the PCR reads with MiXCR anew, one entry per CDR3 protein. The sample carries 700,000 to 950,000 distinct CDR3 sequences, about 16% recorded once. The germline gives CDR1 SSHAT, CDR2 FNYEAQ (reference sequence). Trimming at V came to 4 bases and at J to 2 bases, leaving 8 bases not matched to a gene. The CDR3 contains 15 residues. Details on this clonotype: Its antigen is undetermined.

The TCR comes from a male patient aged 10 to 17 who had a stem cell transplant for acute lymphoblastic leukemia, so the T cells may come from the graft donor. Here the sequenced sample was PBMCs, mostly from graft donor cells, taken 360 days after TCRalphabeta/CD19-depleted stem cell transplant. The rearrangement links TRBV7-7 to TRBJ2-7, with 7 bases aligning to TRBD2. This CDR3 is CASSCPRGLTYEQYF. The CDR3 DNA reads TGTGCCAGCAGCTGCCCTAGGGGACTAACCTACGAGCAGTACTTC.